These 23 T cell receptor beta chains came from one sample sequenced in a study of shared clonotypes between healthy human individuals. The method was immunoSEQ multiplex PCR; TCRdb's version includes in-frame clones alone and lacks a portion of them. Of approximately 1.5 million clones in the sample, approximately 98% were seen once. The sample was naive CD4+ T cells sorted from blood. Subset noted: CD45RA+ positively selected. The source is a man aged 30 to 45 in good health.

V and J are TRBV5-1 and TRBJ1-3, with D possibly TRBD1 on 5 matching bases. The V and J ends lost 4 bases and 1 base respectively, with 12 bases between them. Germline V lookup: CDR1 SGHRS, CDR2 YFSETQ. The CDR3 consists of 15 residues. The CDR3 protein is CASSPSDISGNTIYF. The CDR3 DNA reads TGCGCCAGCAGCCCCTCGGACATATCTGGAAACACCATATATTTT.

The J gene is TRBJ2-5, the V gene TRBV5-4; D call uncertain. The ends were cut back, 0 bases at V and 8 bases at J, with 11 bases in the middle. There are 13 residues in the CDR3. CDR1 is SGHNT and CDR2 is YYREEE in the germline V gene (reference sequence). CDR3 residues: CASSLDASGTQYF. The CDR3, as DNA: TGTGCCAGCAGCTTGGATGCATCTGGTACCCAGTACTTC.

In its sample, this clone was seen once. The V gene is TRBV30, the J gene TRBJ2-3; maybe TRBD2 (6 bases). V was clipped by 2 bases and J by 3 bases, with 6 bases between them. Looked up from germline, CDR1 is GTSNPN and CDR2 is SVGIG (reference sequence). The CDR3 consists of 12 residues. The CDR3, as DNA: TGTGCCTGGAGTAGCGGGACAGATACGCAGTATTTT. This translates into CAWSSGTDTQYF.

This sequence joins TRBV7-8 and TRBJ2-7, with 7 bases lining up with TRBD1. Trimming removed 5 bases from V and 0 bases from J; junction bases left unmatched: 7. The CDR3 consists of 15 residues. Germline values: CDR1 SGHVS, CDR2 FQNEAQ. The CDR3 region is CASSPQGFFSYEQYF. The CDR3 DNA sequence: TGTGCCAGCAGCCCACAGGGGTTTTTCTCCTACGAGCAGTACTTC.

This chain joins TRBV18 and TRBJ2-5, with 9 bases identical to TRBD1. The CDR3 runs to 15 residues. Germline CDR1 is KGHSH and CDR2 is LQKENI. The V and J ends lost 3 bases and 5 bases, in that order; junction bases with no gene match: 7. CDR3 nucleotides: TGTGCCAGCTCACCTGGGGGACAGGGATCTGAGACCCAGTACTTC. Protein product: CASSPGGQGSETQYF.

This sequence joins TRBV30 and TRBJ2-1; 8 bases agree with TRBD1. This CDR3 is 14 amino acids long. CDR1 is GTSNPN, CDR2 SVGIG, per germline (reference sequence). V shed 3 bases, J shed 1 base, and the junction held 2 bases outside the gene matches. In DNA form, the CDR3 reads TGTGCCTGGAGCGACAGGGGATCCTACAATGAGCAGTTCTTC. It yields the protein CAWSDRGSYNEQFF.

This chain connects TRBV28 to TRBJ2-2; 9 bases are a match to TRBD1. V shed 5 bases and J 2 bases; nucleotides not matched to a gene: 3. This CDR3 is built from 15 residues. Germline values: CDR1 MDHEN, CDR2 SYDVKM. CDR3 DNA: TGTGCCAGCAGTACGACAGGGGGTAACACCGGGGAGCTGTTTTTT. Translation gives CASSTTGGNTGELFF. The entire variable domain, with the rest obtained from reference TRBV28 and TRBJ2-2, is as follows: DVKVTQSSRYLVKRTGEKVFLECVQDMDHENMFWYRQDPGLGLRLIYFSYDVKMKEKGDIPEGYSVSREKKERFSLILESASTNQTSMYLCASSTTGGNTGELFFGEGSRLTVL.

V gene TRBV21-1 combines with J gene TRBJ2-2; the D segment call TRBD1 is taken from the table without a DNA check. TRBV21-1 is noted as a pseudogene. The CDR3 loop spans 18 amino acids. The CDR3 region is CASSKEGRDREPTGELFF. The CDR3 region has the DNA TGTGCCAGCAGCAAAGAAGGCCGGGACAGGGAACCGACCGGGGAGCTGTTTTTT.

The chain employs TRBV4-3 and TRBJ2-1; 7 nucleotides match TRBD2. V lost 4 bases and J lost 8; bases outside the gene matches: 14. The V gene's germline CDR1 is LGHNA and CDR2 YSLEER. There are 16 residues in the CDR3. This CDR3 is CASSRGAGPRHHEQFF. CDR3 bases: TGCGCCAGCAGCCGAGGAGCGGGACCTCGCCACCATGAGCAGTTCTTC.

This chain links TRBV5-4 with TRBJ1-5, with D tentatively TRBD1 (6 bases). The CDR3 spans 14 residues. Germline V lookup: CDR1 SGHNT, CDR2 YYREEE (reference sequence). Deletions cut 1 base from V and 3 bases from J, with 8 bases between. The CDR3 DNA reads as TGTGCCAGCAGCTTGTGGGGGGCCAATCAGCCCCAGCATTTT. Amino acid sequence: CASSLWGANQPQHF.

This clone is a singleton in its sample. The V and J genes are TRBV5-1 and TRBJ1-1; perhaps TRBD1 as D (5 bases). There are 13 residues in the CDR3. Germline-derived CDR1 and CDR2 are SGHRS and YFSETQ. V was shortened by 5 bases and J by 4 bases, with 12 bases between the two germline ends. The CDR3 coding sequence is TGCGCCAGCAGTACGCCCGGGGGCACTGAAGCTTTCTTT. This sequence encodes CASSTPGGTEAFF.

This rearrangement joins TRBV5-5 to TRBJ2-6; no definite D call. Trimming cost V 0 bases and J 0 bases, with 19 bases left between them. Germline CDR1 is SGHKS and CDR2 is YYEKEE (reference sequence). This CDR3 has 20 amino acids. CDR3 nucleotide sequence: TGTGCCAGCAGCTTGGACGTCCTCCTCGGGTCGTCCTCTGGGGCCAACGTCCTGACTTTC. Its translation: CASSLDVLLGSSSGANVLTF. Full variable domain (missing parts from reference TRBV5-5 and TRBJ2-6): DAGVTQSPTHLIKTRGQQVTLRCSPISGHKSVSWYQQVLGQGPQFIFQYYEKEERGRGNFPDRFSARQFPNYSSELNVNALLLGDSALYLCASSLDVLLGSSSGANVLTFGAGSRLTVL.

J is TRBJ2-2 and V is TRBV11-3; D not resolved. V was pared by 6 bases and J by 1 base, with 6 bases between. This CDR3 spans 13 amino acids. The germline CDR1 and CDR2 sequences are SGHNT and YENEEA. CDR3 in amino acids: CASSGGNTGELFF. In DNA form, the CDR3 reads TGTGCCAGCAGTGGCGGGAACACCGGGGAGCTGTTTTTT.

The CDR3 DNA reads as TGTGCCAGCAGCATTACAGGGGGCCCTAACCGGGGCGAGCAGTACTTC. Protein: CASSITGGPNRGEQYF. The chain has TRBV7-3 and TRBJ2-7, with 9 bases identical to TRBD1. Germline assignment: CDR1 SGHTA and CDR2 FQGTGA. After removal of 5 bases from V and 6 bases from J, the junction contained 14 bases not matched to a gene. This CDR3 is built from 16 residues.

The chain employs TRBV29-1 and TRBJ2-5; the D gene is possibly TRBD2 (6 bases). In germline, CDR1 is SQVTM, CDR2 ANQGSEA. This CDR3 spans 13 amino acids. Trimming cost V 5 bases and J 5 bases, with 15 bases left between them. The chain's CDR3 is CSVPSALWETQYF. The CDR3 DNA reads TGCAGCGTTCCTAGCGCCTTGTGGGAGACCCAGTACTTC.

This chain joins TRBV18 and TRBJ2-1, with 7 nucleotides matching TRBD1. The ends lost 5 bases at V and 0 bases at J; junction bases unmatched: 7. The germline gives CDR1 KGHSH, CDR2 LQKENI. The CDR3 extends over 16 amino acids. The CDR3 sequence is CASSDLTGNSYNEQFF. The CDR3 nucleotides are TGTGCCAGCTCAGACTTGACAGGGAACTCCTACAATGAGCAGTTCTTC.

This chain links TRBV12-2 with TRBJ1-2; the tabulated D call, TRBD1, remains unverified against the DNA. TRBV12-2 is deemed a pseudogene. CDR3 size: 16 residues. The CDR3 nucleotides are TGTGCAAGTCGCTTAGGATCCAGGGGGCGCGCCTATGGCTACACCTTC. This encodes CASRLGSRGRAYGYTF.

This rearrangement joins TRBV5-5 to TRBJ2-1, with TRBD1 as a possible D gene (5 bases). Looked up from germline, CDR1 is SGHKS and CDR2 is YYEKEE (reference sequence). This CDR3 region has 14 residues. V was trimmed by 4 bases and J by 8 bases, leaving 16 bases between them. The DNA of the CDR3 is TGTGCCAGCAGCGCGGCAGGGCGGTGGCATGAGCAGTTCTTC. It yields the protein CASSAAGRWHEQFF.

This clone showed up just once. This sequence joins TRBV7-9 and TRBJ2-2; D possibly corresponds to TRBD2 (5 bases). V was cut by 5 bases and J by 6 bases, with 16 bases left in between. Germline CDR1 and CDR2: SEHNR and FQNEAQ (reference sequence). There are 15 residues in the CDR3. The CDR3 nucleotides read TGTGCCAGCAGCCCCCTCCGTAGCGCGGCCGGGGAGCTGTTTTTT. Translated, it gives CASSPLRSAAGELFF.

J is TRBJ1-1 and V is TRBV2; tentative D call: TRBD1 (5 bases). Germline V gene lookup returns CDR1 SNHLY and CDR2 FYNNEI. With 4 bases removed from V and 0 bases from J, the gap between germline ends came to 9 bases. CDR3 length equals 14 residues. Here the CDR3 DNA reads TGTGCCAGCAGTGCCGAACAGGTGAACACTGAAGCTTTCTTT. Its translation is CASSAEQVNTEAFF.

In regard to this clone: Other DNA variants within this sample encode the same CDR3. The chain has TRBV7-2 and TRBJ2-7; D is possibly TRBD2 (5 bases). CDR1 is SGHTA and CDR2 is FQGNSA in the germline V gene. The V end lost 3 bases, the J end lost 0 bases, and 6 bases lay between the germline ends. The CDR3 length is 13 residues. The CDR3 region has the DNA TGTGCCAGCAGCTTGCGGGTCTCCTACGAGCAGTACTTC. This encodes CASSLRVSYEQYF.

The J gene is TRBJ1-5, the V gene TRBV7-2, with D possibly matching TRBD1 (5 bases). The germline CDR1 and CDR2 sequences are SGHTA and FQGNSA. Trimming removed 9 bases from V and 0 bases from J, with 12 bases in between. The CDR3 extends over 14 amino acids. CDR3 sequence (DNA): TGTGCCAGTTCGACAGTTTATAGCAATCAGCCCCAGCATTTT. This gives the protein CASSTVYSNQPQHF.

The CDR3, as DNA: TGTGCCAGCTCAAGGGGACAGGGCAACGAGCAGTACTTC. Protein: CASSRGQGNEQYF. V gene TRBV18 combines with J gene TRBJ2-7, with TRBD1 identical over 9 bases. J was trimmed by 5 bases and V by 5 bases; bases with no gene match: 4. Per germline, CDR1 KGHSH and CDR2 LQKENI. This CDR3 region has 13 residues.